A selection of T cell receptor beta chains follows, all from one sample in a study of cytomegalovirus exposure and HLA in healthy donors. The assay was immunoSEQ multiplex PCR, and TCRdb's table has in-frame clones only and misses some. The sample has about 160,000 clones, roughly 83% seen once. Sequenced input: PBMCs. The receptors come from a boy younger than 10 in good health and CMV-seronegative. CDR3s leave out the opening cysteine and the closing phenylalanine or tryptophan.

V gene	CDR3 protein
TRBV2	ASSERTDLLYQPQH
TRBV10-3	APQAGTGNSPLH
TRBV4-1	ASSQGGSDNSPLH
TRBV27	ASKRQGMGREKLF
TRBV7-9	ASSTPGQVNEKLF
TRBV28	ASSTRTGRHGYT
TRBV27	ASSLTADNEQF
TRBV19	ASSSQGARSNQPQH
TRBV5-6	ASSLGGFWYGYT
TRBV7-8	ASSKQGVGTEAF
TRBV5-4	ASSSYGLAGRTGELF
TRBV5-4	ASSLERGDNEQF
TRBV4-2	ASSQVASGSYEQF
TRBV4-1	ASSQGPDTHYEQY
TRBV7-3	ASSLFPGTGTYT
TRBV2	ASSAVIKPGTYQH
TRBV30	AWSVGTGTGKNIQY
TRBV5-1	ASSLAAANTEAF
TRBV5-6	ASAGTGGVGANVLT
TRBV6-6	ASRDNSGRFEQF
TRBV15	ATSRVAAGGSEAF
TRBV6-1	ASRRDRNTEAF
TRBV7-6	ASSLAPSREQY
TRBV7-2	ASSSEFNFGNTIY
TRBV7-9	ASSLGEGTGELF
TRBV18	ASSPLQGLSTGANVLT
TRBV15	ATSGGQGYGYT
TRBV30	AWSASGGARSYNEQF
TRBV7-8	ASSPRGGGIYEQY
TRBV2	ASSPIATGAIEAF
TRBV5-4	ASSLDQLAGGNEQF
TRBV5-8	ASSGIGAGKSPLH
TRBV4-3	ASSQASSGNEQF
TRBV29-1	SVEGQAPYGYT
TRBV9	ASSVTDGDEQY
TRBV9	ASSVVDRGGYT
TRBV6-5	ASSYDRFSGNTIY
TRBV19	ASHRGRYEKLF
TRBV20-1	SATLRTEAF
TRBV9	ASSVDLAAGNEQF
TRBV7-2	ASSSPSGLARTDTQY
TRBV19	ASTLGLSNTEAF
TRBV30	AWSVDRVNTEAF
TRBV29-1	SVEGLEGPAGPTYNEQF
TRBV15	ATREDSGANVLT
TRBV12-5	ASGSSGSWADTQY
TRBV19	ASSLGQFNHGYT